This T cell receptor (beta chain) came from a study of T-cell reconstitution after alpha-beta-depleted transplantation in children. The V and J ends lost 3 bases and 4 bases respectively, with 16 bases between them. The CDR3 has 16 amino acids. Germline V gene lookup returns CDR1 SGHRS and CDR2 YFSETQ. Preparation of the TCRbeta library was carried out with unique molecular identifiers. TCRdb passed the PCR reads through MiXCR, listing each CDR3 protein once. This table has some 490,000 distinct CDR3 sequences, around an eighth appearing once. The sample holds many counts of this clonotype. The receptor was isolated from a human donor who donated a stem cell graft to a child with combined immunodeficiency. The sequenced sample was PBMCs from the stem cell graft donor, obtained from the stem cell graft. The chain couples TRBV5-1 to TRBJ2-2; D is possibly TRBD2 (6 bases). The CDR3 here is CASSSVPGLTTGELFF. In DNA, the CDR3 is TGCGCCAGCAGCTCAGTTCCGGGACTTACCACCGGGGAGCTGTTTTTT.